A single sample gave rise to the 30 T cell receptor beta chains below, sequenced in a study of shared clonotypes between healthy human individuals. Some clones are missing from TCRdb's copy, which holds only in-frame ones; the method was immunoSEQ multiplex PCR. The sample carries 2 million to 3 million clones, 80% to 95% recorded once. The material sequenced was naive CD4+ T cells from PBMCs. The sample's subset: CD45RA+ positively selected. The receptor source for this set is a young man in good health. Some clones in this sample may be carry-over from other donors' samples.

This clone was seen only once. The chain uses TRBV25-1 and TRBJ2-2; D is uncertain. Germline values: CDR1 MGHDK, CDR2 SYGVNS. The CDR3 extends over 18 amino acids. Trimming took 5 bases from V and 1 from J, leaving 20 bases between them. This chain's CDR3 is CASSSHQIVAGNTGELFF. The CDR3 DNA reads as TGTGCCAGCAGTTCCCACCAAATAGTGGCAGGGAACACCGGGGAGCTGTTTTTT.

This clone was detected only a few times. Other DNA sequences in the same sample also yield this CDR3. The V call is TRBV28, the J call TRBJ1-5, with D uncertain. The ends were cut back, 3 bases at V and 7 bases at J, with 10 bases in the middle. Germline values: CDR1 MDHEN, CDR2 SYDVKM. The CDR3 runs to 13 residues. The CDR3 DNA sequence: TGTGCCAGCAGTTTGAGGGTGGGGCAGCCCCAGCATTTT. Its translation is CASSLRVGQPQHF.

This rearrangement joins TRBV10-3 to TRBJ1-5; tentatively, D is TRBD1 (5 bases). The CDR3 has 14 amino acids. V was pared by 6 bases and J by 3 bases, with 12 bases between. In germline, CDR1 is ENHRY, CDR2 SYGVKD. The chain's CDR3 is CAISQTGLNQPQHF. The CDR3 nucleotides are TGTGCCATCAGCCAGACGGGGCTCAATCAGCCCCAGCATTTT.

The chain couples TRBV28 to TRBJ1-2, with D tentatively TRBD1 (5 bases). V was pared by 4 bases and J by 4 bases, with 19 bases between. Germline-derived CDR1 and CDR2 are MDHEN and SYDVKM. This CDR3 is 16 amino acids long. The CDR3 nucleotides read TGTGCCAGCAGTTCATCCCCCGCGGGACGTATCTATGGCTACACCTTC. It encodes CASSSSPAGRIYGYTF.

V usage is TRBV2 and J usage is TRBJ1-1, with D hard to call. This CDR3 is 13 amino acids long. Trimming removed 4 bases from V and 1 base from J, with 7 bases in between. The germline V gene encodes CDR1 SNHLY and CDR2 FYNNEI. The chain's CDR3 is CASSVSPNTEAFF. In DNA, the CDR3 is TGTGCCAGCAGTGTGTCACCGAACACTGAAGCTTTCTTT.

This chain joins TRBV7-9 and TRBJ1-4; D call uncertain. This CDR3 has 14 residues. Trimming took 0 bases from V and 3 from J, leaving 5 bases between them. The germline V gene encodes CDR1 SEHNR and CDR2 FQNEAQ (reference sequence). CDR3 in DNA: TGTGCCAGCAGCTTAGCAGGGTCTAATGAAAAACTGTTTTTT. The encoded protein is CASSLAGSNEKLFF.

The J gene is TRBJ2-1, the V gene TRBV5-4; D tentatively fits TRBD1 or TRBD2 (5 bases each). The CDR3 has 11 residues. The V and J ends lost 4 bases and 10 bases respectively, with 9 bases between them. The germline CDR1 and CDR2 sequences are SGHNT and YYREEE (reference sequence). CDR3 sequence (DNA): TGTGCCAGCAGCCGCCGGGACGAGCAGTTCTTC. Its protein is CASSRRDEQFF.

This sequence joins TRBV15 and TRBJ2-6; a possible D gene is TRBD1 (6 bases). The germline V gene has CDR1 LNHNV and CDR2 YYDKDF (reference sequence). The V gene lost 4 bases and the J gene lost 2 bases, with 12 bases spanning the gap. This CDR3 is 16 amino acids long. The CDR3 protein is CATSTQYRAGANVLTF. DNA of the CDR3: TGTGCCACCAGCACGCAGTACAGGGCTGGGGCCAACGTCCTGACTTTC.

The chain has TRBV4-3 and TRBJ2-3; D is unresolved. V lost 1 base to trimming and J lost 2 bases, with 13 bases between them. The CDR3 has 16 residues. Germline V CDR1 and CDR2: LGHNA, YSLEER. CDR3 in amino acids: CASSQALGRTTDTQYF. The CDR3 region has the DNA TGCGCCAGCAGCCAAGCCCTAGGCAGGACCACAGATACGCAGTATTTT.

This chain joins TRBV7-9 and TRBJ2-4; 7 bases align to TRBD1. CDR3 length: 13 residues. Germline assignment: CDR1 SEHNR and CDR2 FQNEAQ (reference sequence). Unmatched junction bases numbered 8, after V lost 8 bases and J lost 7 bases. The CDR3 loop reads CASGETGKNIQYF. The DNA of the CDR3 is TGTGCCAGCGGCGAGACAGGGAAGAACATTCAGTACTTC.

V and J are TRBV7-8 and TRBJ1-1, with D possibly matching TRBD1 (6 bases). CDR1 is SGHVS, CDR2 FQNEAQ, per germline. This CDR3 is built from 14 residues. The V and J ends lost 5 bases and 5 bases respectively, with 15 bases between them. The CDR3 sequence: CASSPTGLRTEAFF. Here the CDR3 DNA reads TGTGCCAGCAGCCCAACAGGGCTTCGAACTGAAGCTTTCTTT.

The gene calls are TRBV15 and TRBJ2-7, with TRBD1 identical over 10 bases. Trimming cost V 3 bases and J 6 bases; bases outside gene matches: 11. Germline V lookup: CDR1 LNHNV, CDR2 YYDKDF (reference sequence). The CDR3 runs 16 residues. The DNA of the CDR3 is TGTGCCACCAGCAGTAAGACTCCGGGACAGGGGACCGAGCAGTACTTC. Protein sequence: CATSSKTPGQGTEQYF.

This sequence joins TRBV6-7 and TRBJ2-6; D possibly matches TRBD1 or TRBD2 (6 bases each). TRBV6-7 is placed among ORFs of uncertain function. This CDR3 comprises 18 residues. The ends were cut back, 0 bases at V and 4 bases at J, with 16 bases in the middle. CDR3 in DNA: TGTGCCAGCAGTTACTCGAATCGGGGGCGCCAGGGGGCCAACGTCCTGACTTTC. Protein sequence: CASSYSNRGRQGANVLTF.

CDR3 protein: CASSQPDGGRSPDTQYF. The CDR3 DNA follows: TGCGCCAGCAGCCAGCCTGACGGGGGGCGAAGTCCAGATACGCAGTATTTT. The genes are TRBV5-1 and TRBJ2-3, with D perhaps matching TRBD2 (7 bases). The CDR3 has 17 residues. The V gene lost 4 bases and the J gene lost 4 bases, with 22 bases spanning the gap. Germline assignment: CDR1 SGHRS and CDR2 YFSETQ. Looking up the rest from reference TRBV5-1 and TRBJ2-3 gives the full variable domain: KAGVTQTPRYLIKTRGQQVTLSCSPISGHRSVSWYQQTPGQGLQFLFEYFSETQRNKGNFPGRFSGRQFSNSRSEMNVSTLELGDSALYLCASSQPDGGRSPDTQYFGPGTRLTVL.

CDR3 bases: TGTGCCAGCAGCTTCTTGGGGCGCTTATGGGAGACCCAGTACTTC. It is translated as CASSFLGRLWETQYF. The chain combines TRBV11-3 with TRBJ2-5; weak D call: TRBD1 (5 bases). The CDR3 spans 15 residues. V was clipped by 3 bases and J by 5 bases, with 16 bases between them. Germline values: CDR1 SGHNT, CDR2 YENEEA.

A single count supports this clone. The chain is built from TRBV5-4 and TRBJ2-1; possible D gene TRBD2, 6 bases. This CDR3 is 15 amino acids long. The germline gives CDR1 SGHNT, CDR2 YYREEE (reference sequence). Trimming shortened V by 4 bases and J by 5 bases, and 16 bases separated the two germline ends. Written as DNA, the CDR3 is TGTGCCAGCAGCCGTCCCGGGACTTCAAACAATGAGCAGTTCTTC. This sequence encodes CASSRPGTSNNEQFF.

The gene calls are TRBV4-3 and TRBJ2-1, with D possibly being TRBD1 or TRBD2 (5 bases each). V was clipped by 10 bases and J by 3 bases, with 13 bases between them. The CDR3 sequence is 13 residues long. From germline, CDR1 is LGHNA and CDR2 YSLEER. The CDR3 loop reads CATGTTNYNEQFF. The CDR3 coding sequence is TGCGCCACTGGGACCACTAACTACAATGAGCAGTTCTTC.

This chain uses TRBV28 with TRBJ2-1, with unresolved D. This CDR3 contains 14 residues. V was trimmed by 5 bases and J by 12 bases, leaving 20 bases between them. Germline V gene data show CDR1 as MDHEN and CDR2 as SYDVKM. The chain's CDR3 is CASSQSGPEVGQFF. CDR3 coding DNA: TGTGCCAGCAGTCAATCCGGCCCAGAGGTGGGGCAGTTCTTC.

V is TRBV19 and J is TRBJ2-7; 7 nucleotides agree with TRBD1. J gave up 0 bases and V 6 bases, and 5 bases lay outside the gene matches. The CDR3 runs 14 residues. Germline assignment: CDR1 LNHDA and CDR2 SQIVND (reference sequence). This chain's CDR3 is CASRGTAVSYEQYF. CDR3 nucleotide sequence: TGTGCCAGTAGGGGGACAGCAGTCTCCTACGAGCAGTACTTC.

The gene calls are TRBV5-1 and TRBJ2-3, with a possible D match to TRBD1 (5 bases). Germline CDR1 and CDR2: SGHRS and YFSETQ. The CDR3 runs to 15 residues. Between the trimmed V and J ends, which lost 3 bases and 0 bases, there was a span of 11 bases. The CDR3 reads CASSWGSPSTDTQYF. The CDR3 DNA is TGCGCCAGCAGCTGGGGCAGCCCGAGCACAGATACGCAGTATTTT.

The genes are TRBV19 and TRBJ1-2, with D perhaps TRBD1 (5 bases). Trimming shortened V by 7 bases and J by 10 bases, and 22 bases separated the two germline ends. The CDR3 sequence is 14 residues long. Per germline, CDR1 LNHDA and CDR2 SQIVND (reference sequence). CDR3: CASTPRGTALYYTF. CDR3 nucleotides: TGTGCCAGTACCCCTCGGGGGACTGCCCTATACTACACCTTC.

The V gene is TRBV7-3, the J gene TRBJ2-7; weak D call: TRBD2 (6 bases). In germline, CDR1 is SGHTA, CDR2 FQGTGA. V was cut by 2 bases and J by 2 bases, with 19 bases left in between. The CDR3 has 17 amino acids. CDR3 bases: TGTGCCAGCAGCTTATCGGCTAAGGGGCGGGATCCCTACGAGCAGTACTTC. The encoded protein is CASSLSAKGRDPYEQYF.

Regarding this clone: The same CDR3 also results from other DNA sequences found in this sample. The J gene is TRBJ2-3, the V gene TRBV5-1; possibly TRBD1 for D (7 bases). The germline CDR1 and CDR2 sequences are SGHRS and YFSETQ. The CDR3 is 14 residues long. Trimming stripped 1 base from V and 6 bases from J, with 12 bases between. The CDR3 region has the DNA TGCGCCAGCAGCTTGCTGCCAGGGGGGGATACGCAGTATTTT. This sequence encodes CASSLLPGGDTQYF.

J is TRBJ2-3 and V is TRBV15; unclear D gene. The ends were cut back, 0 bases at V and 3 bases at J, with 13 bases in the middle. Germline V lookup: CDR1 LNHNV, CDR2 YYDKDF (reference sequence). This CDR3 region has 16 residues. CDR3 in amino acids: CATSRDITYPTDTQYF. The CDR3 DNA follows: TGTGCCACCAGCAGAGATATAACCTATCCGACAGATACGCAGTATTTT.

V is TRBV5-7 and J is TRBJ1-5, with D unresolved. TRBV5-7 is annotated as an ORF whose role is uncertain. CDR3 length: 15 amino acids. V was clipped by 0 bases and J by 1 base, with 8 bases between them. CDR3 sequence: CASSLGTGSNQPQHF. DNA of the CDR3: TGTGCCAGCAGCTTGGGGACTGGGAGCAATCAGCCCCAGCATTTT.

This rearrangement joins TRBV5-6 to TRBJ2-1, with D hard to call. The germline V gene encodes CDR1 SGHDT and CDR2 YYEEEE. The CDR3 is 12 residues long. Trimming cost V 3 bases and J 8 bases, with 9 bases left between them. The CDR3 is CASSSPGDEQFF. The CDR3 DNA is TGTGCCAGCAGCTCACCTGGGGATGAGCAGTTCTTC.

This clone has just a few counts. The identical CDR3 is also encoded by other nucleotide sequences in the sample. The CDR3 coding sequence is TGTGCCAGCAGCTTAACGGTGAACACTGAAGCTTTCTTT. Translating gives CASSLTVNTEAFF. The chain joins TRBV7-9 to TRBJ1-1; no firm D call. Germline V gene sequence: CDR1 SEHNR, CDR2 FQNEAQ (reference sequence). V shed 2 bases and J shed 0 bases, with 4 bases lying between them. This CDR3 region has 13 residues.

This clone was detected only once. J is TRBJ1-1 and V is TRBV7-9; D is ambiguous. Trimming pared 5 bases from V and 8 bases from J, leaving 24 bases between. CDR3 size: 16 residues. CDR1 and CDR2 (germline): SEHNR, FQNEAQ (reference sequence). The CDR3 sequence is CASSKGFRAPGREAFF. The DNA for the CDR3 is TGTGCCAGCAGCAAAGGGTTCCGGGCCCCAGGCCGAGAAGCTTTCTTT.

The chain has TRBV10-2 and TRBJ1-3; weak D call: TRBD1 (6 bases). CDR3 length: 14 residues. Trimming took 6 bases from V and 4 from J, leaving 13 bases between them. Germline V gene data show CDR1 as WSHSY and CDR2 as SAAADI. CDR3 region: CASSLTGAGNTIYF. As DNA, the CDR3 is TGCGCCAGCAGCTTGACAGGAGCAGGAAACACCATATATTTT.

This clone has only one observation. The chain combines TRBV6-5 with TRBJ2-1; the D is unclear. Trimming shortened V by 1 base and J by 8 bases, and 9 bases separated the two germline ends. CDR3 length equals 13 residues. The V gene's germline CDR1 is MNHEY and CDR2 SVGAGI. The chain's CDR3 is CASSYYPGYEQFF. CDR3 coding DNA: TGTGCCAGCAGTTACTATCCGGGCTATGAGCAGTTCTTC.